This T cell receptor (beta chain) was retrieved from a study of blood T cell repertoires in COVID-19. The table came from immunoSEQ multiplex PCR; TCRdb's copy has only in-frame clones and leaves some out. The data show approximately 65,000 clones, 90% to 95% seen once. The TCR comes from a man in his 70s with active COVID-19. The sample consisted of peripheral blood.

CDR3 coding DNA: TGCAGTGCTAGAGACGGCTACGAGCAGTACTTC. Encoded protein: CSARDGYEQYF. V gene TRBV20-1 combines with J gene TRBJ2-7; D is uncertain. The CDR3 has 11 residues. Trimming removed 0 bases at V and 3 bases at J, with 3 bases between. Germline V CDR1 and CDR2: DFQATT, SNEGSKA (reference sequence).